These T cell receptor beta chains were read from a single sample in a study of blood T cells in healthy people across ages. TCRdb recomputed calls from the 5' RACE reads with MiXCR, one row per CDR3 protein. The sample includes about 780,000 distinct CDR3 sequences, 46% seen only once; the top ten take about a sixth. Sequencing used blood. The receptors originated from a man aged 80 or over in good health. Each CDR3 is given with its conserved first and last residue. Fields, in order: clone size, V gene, J gene, D gene, CDR3 DNA, CDR3 protein. A D gene is named only where the DNA matches it firmly. Rows may omit the clone size; those that give it use once, few, many or a size class.

clone size: .
V gene: TRBV7-3
J gene: TRBJ2-5
D gene: .
CDR3 DNA: TGTGCCAGCAGCTTAGACCCGGCGCGGGAGACCCAGTACTTC
CDR3 protein: CASSLDPARETQYF

clone size: .
V gene: TRBV15
J gene: TRBJ2-7
D gene: .
CDR3 DNA: TGTGCCACCAGCAGAGAGGTGGGCTCCTACGAGCAGTACTTC
CDR3 protein: CATSREVGSYEQYF

clone size: .
V gene: TRBV4-1
J gene: TRBJ2-5
D gene: .
CDR3 DNA: TGCGCCAGCAGCCAAGATGAGGACTTTCAAGAGACCCAGTACTTC
CDR3 protein: CASSQDEDFQETQYF

clone size: .
V gene: TRBV12-3/TRBV12-4
J gene: TRBJ2-7
D gene: TRBD1
CDR3 DNA: TGTGCCAGCAGTCCCCGGACAGGGCTAACCTACGAGCAGTACTTC
CDR3 protein: CASSPRTGLTYEQYF

clone size: .
V gene: TRBV6-1
J gene: TRBJ2-7
D gene: TRBD2
CDR3 DNA: TGTGCCAGCAGTGGCGGTGGTTTTGGGACTAGCGGGAGGAACTCCTACGAGCAGTACTTC
CDR3 protein: CASSGGGFGTSGRNSYEQYF

clone size: few
V gene: TRBV27
J gene: TRBJ2-3
D gene: .
CDR3 DNA: TGTGCCAGCAGTCACAGCGTCACAGATACGCAGTATTTT
CDR3 protein: CASSHSVTDTQYF

clone size: .
V gene: TRBV20-1
J gene: TRBJ2-7
D gene: TRBD2
CDR3 DNA: TGCAGTGCTAGTGATCCCGCGGGAGGGTCCTACAATGAGCAGTACTTC
CDR3 protein: CSASDPAGGSYNEQYF

clone size: .
V gene: TRBV18
J gene: TRBJ2-1
D gene: .
CDR3 DNA: TGTGCCAGCTCACCGCCGGGACGGGACTACAATGAGCAGTTCTTC
CDR3 protein: CASSPPGRDYNEQFF

clone size: .
V gene: TRBV7-9
J gene: TRBJ1-1
D gene: .
CDR3 DNA: TGTACCAGCAGCCGACAAAGAAACACTGAAGCTTTCTTT
CDR3 protein: CTSSRQRNTEAFF

clone size: few
V gene: TRBV7-2
J gene: TRBJ2-7
D gene: TRBD1
CDR3 DNA: TGTGCCAGCAGCGCGGACAGGTCCTCCTACGAGCAGTACTTC
CDR3 protein: CASSADRSSYEQYF

clone size: few
V gene: TRBV6-5
J gene: TRBJ1-5
D gene: .
CDR3 DNA: TGTGCCAGCAGCTCACAGGAAAATCAGCCCCAGCATTTT
CDR3 protein: CASSSQENQPQHF

clone size: .
V gene: TRBV6-5
J gene: TRBJ1-4
D gene: TRBD1
CDR3 DNA: TGTGCCAGCAGTTTCACCGCTCGGGTCACAGGGGAGAAACTGTTTTTT
CDR3 protein: CASSFTARVTGEKLFF

clone size: once
V gene: TRBV24-1
J gene: TRBJ2-1
D gene: TRBD2
CDR3 DNA: TGTGCCACCAGTGATCCCGGGACTAGCGGGTACAATGAGCGGTTCTTC
CDR3 protein: CATSDPGTSGYNERFF

clone size: .
V gene: TRBV29-1
J gene: TRBJ2-7
D gene: .
CDR3 DNA: TGCAGCGTTGCGTCGGGGTCAGGGCGCACCTACGAGCAGTACTTC
CDR3 protein: CSVASGSGRTYEQYF

clone size: few
V gene: TRBV27
J gene: TRBJ2-3
D gene: TRBD2
CDR3 DNA: TGTGCCAGCAGTTTCGACCAAGCGGGACGCACAGATACGCAGTATTTT
CDR3 protein: CASSFDQAGRTDTQYF

clone size: .
V gene: TRBV24-1
J gene: TRBJ2-3
D gene: TRBD2
CDR3 DNA: TGTGCCACCAGTAACTACGGGGGGACAGATACGCAGTATTTT
CDR3 protein: CATSNYGGTDTQYF

clone size: .
V gene: TRBV6-2/TRBV6-3
J gene: TRBJ2-1
D gene: TRBD2
CDR3 DNA: TGTGCCAGCAGCGGTACTAGCGGGAGGGACCTCAATGAGCAGTTCTTC
CDR3 protein: CASSGTSGRDLNEQFF

clone size: .
V gene: TRBV3-1
J gene: TRBJ2-5
D gene: TRBD2
CDR3 DNA: TGTGCCAGCAGCCAAGGGGCGGGAGGGCCCCAGACCCAGTACTTC
CDR3 protein: CASSQGAGGPQTQYF

clone size: many
V gene: TRBV7-2
J gene: TRBJ2-3
D gene: TRBD2
CDR3 DNA: TGTGCCAGCAGCTCAGTTCCTAGCGGGGGCAATACGCAGTATTTT
CDR3 protein: CASSSVPSGGNTQYF

clone size: .
V gene: TRBV29-1
J gene: TRBJ2-7
D gene: TRBD1
CDR3 DNA: TGCAGCGTATGGACAGGGGCGTACGAGCAGTACTTC
CDR3 protein: CSVWTGAYEQYF

clone size: few
V gene: TRBV20-1
J gene: TRBJ2-5
D gene: TRBD2
CDR3 DNA: TGCAGTGCTAGGACGGGACTAGGCTACAATGAGCAGTACTTC
CDR3 protein: CSARTGLGYNEQYF

clone size: .
V gene: TRBV27
J gene: TRBJ2-1
D gene: TRBD2
CDR3 DNA: TGTGCCAGCAGTTTTTCGGCTAGCGGGCACAATGAGCAGTTCTTC
CDR3 protein: CASSFSASGHNEQFF

clone size: few
V gene: TRBV5-1
J gene: TRBJ2-7
D gene: .
CDR3 DNA: TGCGCCAGCAGCTGGGATCGGGGAGTATACGAGCAGTACTTC
CDR3 protein: CASSWDRGVYEQYF

clone size: .
V gene: TRBV28
J gene: TRBJ2-2
D gene: TRBD1
CDR3 DNA: TGTGCCAGCAGCCCGGACAGGGTCGGCGGGGAGCTGTTTTTT
CDR3 protein: CASSPDRVGGELFF

clone size: few
V gene: TRBV18
J gene: TRBJ2-1
D gene: TRBD2
CDR3 DNA: TGTGCCAGCTCACCACAAAGCGGGAGGAGCCACAATGAGCAGTTCTTC
CDR3 protein: CASSPQSGRSHNEQFF

clone size: few
V gene: TRBV7-9
J gene: TRBJ2-1
D gene: TRBD1
CDR3 DNA: TGTGCCAGCAGCCGAGACAGGGGCGAGTACAATGAGCAGTTCTTC
CDR3 protein: CASSRDRGEYNEQFF

clone size: .
V gene: TRBV29-1
J gene: TRBJ2-1
D gene: TRBD2
CDR3 DNA: TGCAGCGTTGAAGATCGGCTAGCGGGACATTACAATGAGCAGTTCTTC
CDR3 protein: CSVEDRLAGHYNEQFF

clone size: .
V gene: TRBV7-2
J gene: TRBJ2-7
D gene: TRBD2
CDR3 DNA: TGTGCCAGCCTACTAGCGGGAGGGGCCTACGAGCAGTACTTC
CDR3 protein: CASLLAGGAYEQYF

clone size: .
V gene: TRBV20-1
J gene: TRBJ2-5
D gene: .
CDR3 DNA: TGCAGTGCTAGAGGGACTGTGCTTGGGGCCCAGTACTTC
CDR3 protein: CSARGTVLGAQYF

clone size: .
V gene: TRBV29-1
J gene: TRBJ2-2
D gene: TRBD1
CDR3 DNA: TGCAGCGTCACCCCAGGGGGCACCGGGGAGCTGTTTTTT
CDR3 protein: CSVTPGGTGELFF

clone size: .
V gene: TRBV20-1
J gene: TRBJ2-3
D gene: .
CDR3 DNA: TGCGGTGCTAGAGAGAACTCTCTTCTGAACACAGATACGCAGTATTTT
CDR3 protein: CGARENSLLNTDTQYF

clone size: .
V gene: TRBV6-5
J gene: TRBJ1-5
D gene: TRBD1
CDR3 DNA: TGTGCCAGCAGGTGGACAGGGGATGGTAATCAGCCCCAGCATTTT
CDR3 protein: CASRWTGDGNQPQHF

clone size: few
V gene: TRBV21-1
J gene: TRBJ1-4
D gene: .
CDR3 DNA: TGTGCCAGCATGGGGCCGTATAATGAAAAACTGTTTTTT
CDR3 protein: CASMGPYNEKLFF

clone size: .
V gene: TRBV4-1
J gene: TRBJ2-1
D gene: .
CDR3 DNA: TGCGCCAGCAGCCAAGATGGGGCCAGCGTGAATGAGCAGTTCTTC
CDR3 protein: CASSQDGASVNEQFF

clone size: .
V gene: TRBV29-1
J gene: TRBJ2-1
D gene: .
CDR3 DNA: TGCAGCGTTGTATACATCCCCTACAATGAGCAGTTCTTC
CDR3 protein: CSVVYIPYNEQFF

clone size: .
V gene: TRBV24-1
J gene: TRBJ2-7
D gene: .
CDR3 DNA: TGTGCCACCAGTGCAGGGGTCGAGCAGTACTTC
CDR3 protein: CATSAGVEQYF

clone size: .
V gene: TRBV20-1
J gene: TRBJ1-2
D gene: .
CDR3 DNA: TGCAGTGCTAGAGATCAGGGGAACCCTCAGGGCTACACCTTC
CDR3 protein: CSARDQGNPQGYTF

clone size: .
V gene: TRBV12-3/TRBV12-4
J gene: TRBJ2-7
D gene: TRBD2
CDR3 DNA: TGTGCCAGCAGTACGGGACGAGCGGGGTCCTACGAGCAGTACTTC
CDR3 protein: CASSTGRAGSYEQYF

clone size: .
V gene: TRBV6-1
J gene: TRBJ2-7
D gene: .
CDR3 DNA: TGTGCCAGCAGTGAAGGGGACACCGGATACGAGCAGTACTTC
CDR3 protein: CASSEGDTGYEQYF

clone size: .
V gene: TRBV5-1
J gene: TRBJ2-4
D gene: TRBD1
CDR3 DNA: TGCGCCAGCAGCCAGGACAGGGGAACGGCCATTCAGTACTTC
CDR3 protein: CASSQDRGTAIQYF

clone size: .
V gene: TRBV15
J gene: TRBJ1-1
D gene: .
CDR3 DNA: TGTGCCACCAGCAGAGATGGAGGGGAAGGGGACACTGAAGCTTTCTTT
CDR3 protein: CATSRDGGEGDTEAFF

clone size: .
V gene: TRBV12-3/TRBV12-4
J gene: TRBJ1-2
D gene: .
CDR3 DNA: TGTGCCAGCAGTTTAGGAGCTTCATCTAATTATGGCTACACCTTC
CDR3 protein: CASSLGASSNYGYTF

clone size: .
V gene: TRBV20-1
J gene: TRBJ2-7
D gene: .
CDR3 DNA: TGCAGTGCTTCACCTCACTACGAGCAGTACTTC
CDR3 protein: CSASPHYEQYF

clone size: .
V gene: TRBV9
J gene: TRBJ2-7
D gene: .
CDR3 DNA: TGTGCCAGCAGCGGAGCAGCGGGCTACGAGCAGTACTTC
CDR3 protein: CASSGAAGYEQYF

clone size: few
V gene: TRBV7-2
J gene: TRBJ2-7
D gene: .
CDR3 DNA: TGTGCCAGCAGCGTCTTAGCGAGCAACGAGCAGTACTTC
CDR3 protein: CASSVLASNEQYF

clone size: .
V gene: TRBV29-1
J gene: TRBJ2-5
D gene: TRBD2
CDR3 DNA: TGCAGCGTGTCGACTAGCGGGGGGGTAAGGAAGACCCAGTACTTC
CDR3 protein: CSVSTSGGVRKTQYF

clone size: few
V gene: TRBV6-2/TRBV6-3
J gene: TRBJ2-4
D gene: TRBD1
CDR3 DNA: TGTGCCAGCACCCCCGGGACAGGAGCAAAAAACATTCAGTACTTC
CDR3 protein: CASTPGTGAKNIQYF